The clone carrying this TCR beta chain showed up many times. The antigen is unknown. This sample is drawn from a study of T cell repertoires in cytomegalovirus infection. Whole-study context: Through public TCR beta signatures, both CMV infection and matching HLA type were indicated.

V gave up 1 base and J gave up 4 bases, with 10 bases separating them. Germline CDR1 is SGHTA and CDR2 is FQGNSA. This CDR3 has 14 residues. TCRdb passed the reads through MiXCR, listing each CDR3 protein once. The sample records nearly 650,000 distinct CDR3 sequences, 24% being singletons. Study observations and caveats: Cumulative frequency of public TCR beta families picked out carriers of CMV plus the relevant HLA. The response measured ex vivo was dominated by TCR beta clonotypes (HLA-C-restricted and CMV-specific).

V usage is TRBV7-2 and J usage is TRBJ1-2, with TRBD1 as a possible D gene (5 bases). The source material was CD8+ T cells from PBMCs. The receptor's source is a human donor in good health (CMV status not recorded). Some clones in this sample may be carry-over from other donors' samples. CDR3 loop: CASSLGGNVYGYTF. CDR3 nucleotide sequence: TGTGCCAGCAGCTTAGGGGGCAACGTCTATGGCTACACCTTC.